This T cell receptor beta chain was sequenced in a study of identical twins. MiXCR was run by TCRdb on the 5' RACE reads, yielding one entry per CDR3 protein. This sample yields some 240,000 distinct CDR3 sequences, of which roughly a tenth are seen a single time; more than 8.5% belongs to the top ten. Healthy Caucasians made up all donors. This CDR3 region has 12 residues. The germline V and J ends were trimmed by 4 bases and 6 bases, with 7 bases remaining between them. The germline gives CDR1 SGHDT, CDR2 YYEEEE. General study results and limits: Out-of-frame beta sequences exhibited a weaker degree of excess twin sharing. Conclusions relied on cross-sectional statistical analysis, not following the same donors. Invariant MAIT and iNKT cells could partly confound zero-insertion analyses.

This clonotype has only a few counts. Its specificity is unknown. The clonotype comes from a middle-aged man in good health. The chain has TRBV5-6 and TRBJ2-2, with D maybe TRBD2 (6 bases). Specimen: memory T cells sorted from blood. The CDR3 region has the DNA TGTGCCAGCAGCGGGGGGTCCGGGGAGCTGTTTTTT. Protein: CASSGGSGELFF.